This T cell receptor beta chain was recorded in a study of T-cell reconstitution after alpha-beta-depleted transplantation in children. Broader study findings: Expanded graft clones numbering several hundred reportedly gave rise to alpha-beta T cells about two months after transplant. Once a year had passed after transplant, T-cell counts and diversity came mostly from newly produced T cells. The study traced high day-60 TCRbeta diversity in some patients to surviving recipient T cells and thymic progenitors.

Unique molecular identifiers were used in preparing the TCRbeta library. MiXCR was run by TCRdb on the PCR reads, yielding one entry per CDR3 protein. The top ten clones hold around 45% of a sample with fewer than 250,000 distinct CDR3 sequences, approximately 19% of them seen once. Of note for this clonotype: Its target is not known.

The origin of this receptor is a male patient between 2 and 9 years old who had a stem cell transplant for acute lymphoblastic leukemia, so the T cells may come from the graft donor. The sequenced sample was PBMCs, mostly from graft donor cells, obtained 360 days after TCRalphabeta/CD19-depleted stem cell transplant.

CDR3 loop: CASSGQATDTQYF. In nucleotides, the CDR3 is TGTGCCAGCAGTGGACAGGCCACAGATACGCAGTATTTT. The rearrangement links TRBV2 to TRBJ2-3; D is perhaps TRBD1 (6 bases). The V gene lost 4 bases and the J gene lost 2 bases, with 7 bases spanning the gap. The CDR3 is 13 amino acids. Germline-derived CDR1 and CDR2 are SNHLY and FYNNEI.